The next 15 T cell receptor beta chains were all read from a single sample in a study of blood T cells in healthy people across ages. A second PCR of 7 to 11 cycles used a sample-barcoded 5' primer and a J-beta primer mix. MiXCR, run by TCRdb on the 5' RACE reads, gives a single entry per CDR3 protein. The table has about 1.7 million distinct CDR3 sequences, 28% seen once. Sequencing was done on a sample of blood. The receptors shown here come from a woman aged 30 to 39 in good health.

V and J are TRBV7-9 and TRBJ1-1, with 7 bases matching TRBD1. This CDR3 has 15 residues. V lost 6 bases to trimming and J lost 3 bases; unmatched junction nucleotides: 10. Germline loops: CDR1 SEHNR, CDR2 FQNEAQ (reference sequence). CDR3 in amino acids: CASSYISQGDTEAFF. CDR3 sequence (DNA): TGTGCCAGCAGTTATATATCCCAGGGGGACACTGAAGCTTTCTTT.

This clonotype showed up just a few times. The J gene is TRBJ2-3, the V gene TRBV12-3 or TRBV12-4; D unclear. Trimming took 5 bases from V and 12 from J, leaving 12 bases between them. The CDR3 is made up of 11 amino acids. In DNA form, the CDR3 reads TGTGCCAGCAGTGATAACCAGAGACAGTATTTT. Protein product: CASSDNQRQYF.

This clonotype turned up a few times. The chain couples TRBV6-1 to TRBJ2-1, with 9 bases lining up with TRBD2. V lost 3 bases and J lost 14; bases outside the gene matches: 23. Germline V CDR1 and CDR2: MNHNS, SASEGT. The CDR3 contains 18 residues. The CDR3 DNA sequence: TGTGCCAGCAGTGAGGTGCGATCTGGTAGCGGGAGTTTGGGGACGGAGTTCTTC. The encoded protein is CASSEVRSGSGSLGTEFF.

The chain employs TRBV11-2 and TRBJ2-1; D is ambiguous. Between the trimmed V and J ends, which lost 8 bases and 9 bases, there was a span of 11 bases. Germline CDR1 and CDR2: SGHAT and FQNNGV. The CDR3 has 11 amino acids. The CDR3 loop reads CASLSSGEQFF. Written as DNA, the CDR3 is TGTGCCAGCTTATCCAGTGGTGAGCAGTTCTTC.

This clonotype has a count of ten or more. This chain connects TRBV14 to TRBJ2-7; D gene ambiguous. Germline V gives CDR1 SGHDN, CDR2 FVKESK. The germline V and J ends were trimmed by 5 bases and 6 bases, with 8 bases remaining between them. There are 11 residues in the CDR3. CDR3 DNA: TGTGCCAGCAGCTCAGGACCCGAGCAGTACTTC. Amino acids: CASSSGPEQYF. The full variable domain, completed using reference TRBV14 and TRBJ2-7, is EAGVTQFPSHSVIEKGQTVTLRCDPISGHDNLYWYRRVMGKEIKFLLHFVKESKQDESGMPNNRFLAERTGGTYSTLKVQPAELEDSGVYFCASSSGPEQYFGPGTRLTVT.

This clonotype was counted between two and nine times. This chain uses TRBV20-1 with TRBJ2-5; TRBD1 matches 9 bases. The CDR3 totals 13 residues. CDR1 and CDR2 from the germline V gene are DFQATT and SNEGSKA (reference sequence). V shed 8 bases, J shed 5 bases, and the junction held 9 bases outside the gene matches. For the CDR3, the DNA is TGCAGTCCAACAGGGGGCACAGGGGAGACCCAGTACTTC. Amino acids: CSPTGGTGETQYF.

This clonotype has a handful of counts. The chain recombines TRBV6-6 with TRBJ2-3; 8 bases are a match to TRBD2. The J segment lost 6 bases and the V segment lost 2 bases, leaving 10 bases of the junction unmatched. The V gene's germline CDR1 is MNHNY and CDR2 SVGAGI (reference sequence). The CDR3 is made up of 16 amino acids. The DNA for the CDR3 is TGTGCCAGCAGTTACGGCGCGGGGGGTCCCTCTGATACGCAGTATTTT. Its protein product is CASSYGAGGPSDTQYF.

The chain has TRBV24-1 and TRBJ2-7; D remains unclear. The CDR3 is 12 amino acids. Germline CDR1 is KGHDR and CDR2 is SFDVKD. V was clipped by 5 bases and J by 6 bases, with 10 bases between them. CDR3 nucleotide sequence: TGTGCCACCAGTGCTCGTCTGGGCGAGCAGTACTTC. Protein product: CATSARLGEQYF.

The rearrangement links TRBV6-1 to TRBJ2-5; 11 bases are a match to TRBD1. The V gene's germline CDR1 is MNHNS and CDR2 SASEGT. CDR3 length equals 15 residues. Unmatched junction bases numbered 3, after V lost 4 bases and J lost 2 bases. CDR3 in DNA: TGTGCCAGCAGTGGCCGGGACAGGGGGCAAGAGACCCAGTACTTC. Protein product: CASSGRDRGQETQYF.

This clonotype has at least ten counts. V is TRBV20-1 and J is TRBJ2-3; 10 bases agree with TRBD2. The CDR3 consists of 15 residues. J was trimmed by 4 bases and V by 6 bases; bases with no gene match: 10. Germline V gives CDR1 DFQATT, CDR2 SNEGSKA (reference sequence). The CDR3 DNA follows: TGCAGTGCCCTCTCCTTGAGCGGGGGGGCAGATACGCAGTATTTT. Amino acid sequence: CSALSLSGGADTQYF.

The table lists this clonotype with a few counts. The chain joins TRBV7-9 to TRBJ2-1; 7 nucleotides match TRBD2. Germline CDR1 is SEHNR and CDR2 is FQNEAQ (reference sequence). After removal of 1 base from V and 5 bases from J, the junction contained 11 bases not matched to a gene. CDR3 length: 17 residues. CDR3 nucleotides: TGTGCCAGCAGCTTAGGCGCCCCGACTAGCCGGAACAATGAGCAGTTCTTC. Amino acid sequence: CASSLGAPTSRNNEQFF.

This rearrangement joins TRBV10-3 to TRBJ2-4; D is ambiguous. The J call is doubtful: the DNA matches TRBJ2-7 better. From germline, CDR1 is ENHRY and CDR2 SYGVKD. This CDR3 has 13 residues. The DNA for the CDR3 is TGTGCCATCAGTGAGTCCGGAGTACCCGAGCAGTACTTC. Encoded protein: CAISESGVPEQYF.

A few counts support this clonotype. The chain carries TRBV2 and TRBJ2-1; 9 bases map to TRBD2. This CDR3 is built from 15 residues. Trimming at V came to 1 base and at J to 9 bases, leaving 7 bases not matched to a gene. CDR1 is SNHLY, CDR2 FYNNEI, per germline. The CDR3: CASSEGVAGVGEQFF. CDR3 DNA: TGTGCCAGCAGTGAAGGGGTAGCGGGGGTTGGTGAGCAGTTCTTC. The full variable domain, completed using reference TRBV2 and TRBJ2-1, is EPEVTQTPSHQVTQMGQEVILRCVPISNHLYFYWYRQILGQKVEFLVSFYNNEISEKSEIFDDQFSVERPDGSNFTLKIRSTKLEDSAMYFCASSEGVAGVGEQFFGPGTRLTVL.

This clonotype was detected only once. The V gene is TRBV5-1, the J gene TRBJ1-1, with 12 bases identical to TRBD1. Germline values: CDR1 SGHRS, CDR2 YFSETQ. The CDR3 is 16 residues long. Germline trimming cut 4 bases from V and 0 bases from J; bases unmatched to any gene: 4. The chain's CDR3 is CASSGDRGLVNTEAFF. The CDR3 bases are TGCGCCAGCAGCGGGGACAGGGGGCTGGTGAACACTGAAGCTTTCTTT.

CDR3 in amino acids: CASSSIAGGKASKETQYF. DNA for the CDR3: TGTGCCAGCAGCTCGATAGCGGGAGGCAAGGCGTCAAAAGAGACCCAGTACTTC. The genes are TRBV7-9 and TRBJ2-5; 10 bases fit TRBD2. The CDR3 is 18 residues long. In germline, CDR1 is SEHNR, CDR2 FQNEAQ (reference sequence). J lost 3 bases, V lost 4 bases, and 14 bases had no gene match.